A single sample is the source of the 22 T cell receptor beta chains below, sequenced in a study of Graves' ophthalmopathy and Graves' hyperthyroidism. TCR beta CDR3 amplification used RNA transcripts. In the first round, RT-PCR was carried out with HTBI primers, and a multiplex PCR formed the second round. TCRdb recomputed calls from the multiplex PCR reads with MiXCR, one row per CDR3 protein. The table has about 480,000 distinct CDR3 sequences, around 15% seen once; the top ten hold approximately 9.8%. The sample was blood. The receptors here all came from a woman in her twenties or thirties with Graves' ophthalmopathy.

The V and J genes are TRBV6-2 or TRBV6-3 and TRBJ2-7; possibly TRBD2 for D (6 bases). The CDR3 runs to 13 residues. Trimming stripped 7 bases from V and 7 bases from J, with 17 bases between. CDR1 and CDR2 (germline): MNHEY, SVGEGT. In DNA, the CDR3 is TGTGCCAGCACCCGAGGTGGGACTTTGGAGCAGTACTTC. Its translation is CASTRGGTLEQYF.

This clonotype was detected many times. This chain links TRBV2 with TRBJ2-7, with D uncertain. The length of the CDR3 is 14 residues. V lost 2 bases and J 3 bases, leaving 11 bases between the germline ends. Per germline, CDR1 SNHLY and CDR2 FYNNEI. The CDR3 DNA follows: TGTGCCAGCAGTGAATCCCCGGGTCACTACGAGCAGTACTTC. Its translation: CASSESPGHYEQYF.

This clonotype was recorded many times. The chain uses TRBV20-1 and TRBJ1-2; D gene ambiguous. This CDR3 has 12 amino acids. Germline CDR1 reads DFQATT; CDR2 reads SNEGSKA (reference sequence). Trimming removed 6 bases from V and 2 bases from J, with 10 bases in between. CDR3 sequence reads: CSAHNTNYGYTF. The CDR3 DNA reads TGCAGTGCCCATAACACAAACTATGGCTACACCTTC.

This clonotype has a count of ten or more. The chain employs TRBV10-3 and TRBJ2-7; the D gene is possibly TRBD1 (5 bases). The CDR3 sequence is 15 residues long. Trimming shortened V by 4 bases and J by 5 bases, and 18 bases separated the two germline ends. Germline loops: CDR1 ENHRY, CDR2 SYGVKD. In DNA form, the CDR3 reads TGTGCCATCAGTGGGGAAAGGGGATCTGGCGACGAGCAGTACTTC. Protein sequence: CAISGERGSGDEQYF.

The table lists this clonotype with many counts. This chain links TRBV24-1 with TRBJ2-2; a possible D gene is TRBD1 (5 bases). This CDR3 has 17 residues. V shed 3 bases and J shed 4 bases, with 17 bases lying between them. Per germline, CDR1 KGHDR and CDR2 SFDVKD. CDR3 residues: CATSDPQTDRGTGELFF. For the CDR3, the DNA is TGTGCCACCAGTGATCCTCAGACAGATCGAGGCACCGGGGAGCTGTTTTTT.

The chain is built from TRBV7-2 and TRBJ1-1, with 8 bases aligning to TRBD1. Trimming at V came to 5 bases and at J to 5 bases, leaving 7 bases not matched to a gene. CDR1 is SGHTA and CDR2 is FQGNSA in the germline V gene. CDR3 length equals 14 residues. The CDR3 protein is CASSPSTGGTEAFF. The CDR3 region has the DNA TGTGCCAGCAGCCCAAGTACAGGGGGAACTGAAGCTTTCTTT.

At least ten counts were recorded for this clonotype. The chain has TRBV6-1 and TRBJ2-2; TRBD2 agrees at 12 bases. J lost 2 bases, V lost 6 bases, and 4 bases had no gene match. Germline-derived CDR1 and CDR2 are MNHNS and SASEGT. The CDR3 has 16 residues. The DNA for the CDR3 is TGTGCCAGCAGACACGGACTAGCGGGAAACACCGGGGAGCTGTTTTTT. It encodes CASRHGLAGNTGELFF.

This clonotype was seen at least ten times. The chain links TRBV28 to TRBJ2-7, with D perhaps matching TRBD2 (6 bases). Germline V lookup: CDR1 MDHEN, CDR2 SYDVKM. Trimming removed 5 bases from V and 2 bases from J, with 16 bases in between. There are 15 residues in the CDR3. The CDR3 here is CASSSWDSSTYEQYF. The CDR3 bases are TGTGCCAGCAGTAGCTGGGACTCGAGCACCTACGAGCAGTACTTC.

This clonotype has ten or more counts. The CDR3 loop reads CASRAGTSGMETQYF. In DNA, the CDR3 is TGTGCCAGCAGGGCCGGGACTAGCGGGATGGAGACCCAGTACTTC. This chain connects TRBV13 to TRBJ2-5; TRBD2 aligns across 13 bases. The germline gives CDR1 PRHDT, CDR2 FYEKMQ (reference sequence). V lost 6 bases and J lost 5; bases outside the gene matches: 6. The CDR3 loop spans 15 amino acids.

Many counts were recorded for this clonotype. The chain employs TRBV6-5 and TRBJ1-2; perhaps TRBD1 as D (6 bases). From germline, CDR1 is MNHEY and CDR2 SVGAGI. The germline V and J ends were trimmed by 0 bases and 5 bases, with 13 bases remaining between them. The CDR3 covers 15 residues. CDR3 amino acids: CASSYSERTVYGYTF. For the CDR3, the DNA is TGTGCCAGCAGTTACTCGGAACGGACAGTTTATGGCTACACCTTC.

This clonotype came up many times. The genes are TRBV27 and TRBJ2-7, with D possibly being TRBD2 (5 bases). The V end lost 1 base, the J end lost 5 bases, and 9 bases lay between the germline ends. CDR1 and CDR2 (germline): MNHEY, SMNVEV (reference sequence). This CDR3 is built from 13 residues. The CDR3 region is CASSLFFGDEQYF. The CDR3 DNA reads TGTGCCAGCAGTTTATTCTTCGGGGACGAGCAGTACTTC.

This clonotype appeared many times. The V and J genes are TRBV6-5 and TRBJ1-6, with 7 bases matching TRBD1. This CDR3 is built from 16 residues. The V and J ends lost 2 bases and 10 bases, in that order; junction bases with no gene match: 11. Germline V gene lookup returns CDR1 MNHEY and CDR2 SVGAGI. The CDR3 protein is CASSYDRVEARSPLHF. CDR3 nucleotide sequence: TGTGCCAGCAGTTACGACAGGGTAGAGGCCAGGTCACCCCTCCACTTT.

There are many counts of this clonotype. V usage is TRBV20-1 and J usage is TRBJ1-1, with D uncertain. The V end lost 7 bases, the J end lost 3 bases, and 12 bases lay between the germline ends. The CDR3 covers 12 residues. Germline V gives CDR1 DFQATT, CDR2 SNEGSKA (reference sequence). The CDR3 reads CSVPKRDTEAFF. Written as DNA, the CDR3 is TGCAGTGTTCCGAAGAGGGACACTGAAGCTTTCTTT.

This clonotype showed up many times. The gene calls are TRBV2 and TRBJ1-1, with D possibly TRBD1 on 5 matching bases. The V end lost 6 bases, the J end lost 10 bases, and 27 bases lay between the germline ends. In germline, CDR1 is SNHLY, CDR2 FYNNEI. The CDR3 loop spans 16 amino acids. The CDR3 nucleotides are TGTGCCAGCAGCCAGGGCCCCAGAGCCGCTCGAGCAGTAGCTTTCTTT. This translates into CASSQGPRAARAVAFF.

This clonotype was seen many times. The V gene is TRBV5-1, the J gene TRBJ2-7, with D perhaps assigned TRBD1 or TRBD2 (5 bases each). Germline V CDR1 and CDR2: SGHRS, YFSETQ. V shed 1 base and J shed 3 bases, with 8 bases lying between them. CDR3 length equals 13 residues. The CDR3 here is CASSLMGDYEQYF. Here the CDR3 DNA reads TGCGCCAGCAGCTTGATGGGGGACTACGAGCAGTACTTC.

This clonotype was seen more than once but under ten times. The V gene is TRBV11-2, the J gene TRBJ1-2, with D possibly TRBD1 on 6 matching bases. V was pared by 5 bases and J by 5 bases, with 21 bases between. Germline CDR1 reads SGHAT; CDR2 reads FQNNGV. The CDR3 covers 16 residues. The CDR3 DNA reads as TGTGCCAGCAGCCCCGGTCAGGGGATTTTGTATTATGGCTACACCTTC. Translating gives CASSPGQGILYYGYTF.

This clonotype was counted at least ten times. The chain couples TRBV28 to TRBJ2-5, with TRBD1 matching 9 bases. With 8 bases clipped from V and 4 bases from J, the junction kept 5 bases outside the gene matches. Per the germline V gene, CDR1 is MDHEN and CDR2 is SYDVKM. CDR3 length: 13 amino acids. The CDR3 loop reads CASRDRVRETQYF. CDR3 nucleotides: TGTGCCAGCCGGGACAGGGTTAGAGAGACCCAGTACTTC.

This clonotype was picked up many times. V and J are TRBV12-3 or TRBV12-4 and TRBJ1-5; 9 bases align to TRBD1. CDR3 length equals 14 residues. V was pared by 6 bases and J by 4 bases, with 4 bases of the junction left unmatched. CDR3 amino acids: CASRGQGPNQPQHF. In nucleotides, the CDR3 is TGTGCCAGCAGGGGACAGGGTCCGAATCAGCCCCAGCATTTT.

At least ten counts were recorded for this clonotype. The genes are TRBV24-1 and TRBJ2-5, with a tentative D call TRBD1 (6 bases). V lost 0 bases to trimming and J lost 5 bases, with 9 bases between them. The germline V gene has CDR1 KGHDR and CDR2 SFDVKD. The CDR3 runs to 14 residues. CDR3 residues: CATSDLSTGETQYF. The CDR3 nucleotides are TGTGCCACCAGTGATTTGAGTACAGGGGAGACCCAGTACTTC.

This clonotype has ten or more counts. The chain links TRBV19 to TRBJ1-6, with 8 bases matching TRBD1. The CDR3 is 14 amino acids. The V segment lost 7 bases and the J segment 9 bases; nucleotides outside the gene matches: 8. Germline lookup yields CDR1 LNHDA and CDR2 SQIVND (reference sequence). The CDR3 region is CASTRDRGGSPLHF. CDR3 coding DNA: TGTGCCAGTACCCGCGACAGGGGTGGTTCACCCCTCCACTTT. Complete variable domain (other parts from reference TRBV19 and TRBJ1-6): DGGITQSPKYLFRKEGQNVTLSCEQNLNHDAMYWYRQDPGQGLRLIYYSQIVNDFQKGDIAEGYSVSREKKESFPLTVTSAQKNPTAFYLCASTRDRGGSPLHFGNGTRLTVT.

This clonotype was recorded at least ten times. The chain links TRBV15 to TRBJ1-2; 7 positions match TRBD1. Germline assignment: CDR1 LNHNV and CDR2 YYDKDF (reference sequence). V lost 5 bases to trimming and J lost 2 bases; unmatched junction nucleotides: 5. CDR3 length: 14 residues. In nucleotides, the CDR3 is TGTGCCACCAGCCCCCGACAGGGAAACTATGGCTACACCTTC. Translated, it gives CATSPRQGNYGYTF.

This clonotype turned up a few times. The DNA for the CDR3 is TGTGCCAGCAGTTTGAGATTGGCGGGGACTAGCAATCAGCCCCAGCATTTT. This gives the protein CASSLRLAGTSNQPQHF. The V and J genes are TRBV12-3 or TRBV12-4 and TRBJ1-5; D is perhaps TRBD1 (5 bases). There are 17 residues in the CDR3. V lost 3 bases to trimming and J lost 0 bases, with 15 bases between them.